Listed below are T cell receptor beta chains from one sample, sequenced in a study of radiotherapy plus CTLA-4 blockade in lung cancer. The data were produced by immunoSEQ multiplex PCR, yet TCRdb's version contains in-frame clones alone and is incomplete. The data show 80,000 or so clones, with less than 85% seen just once and approximately 0.8% held by the top ten. The sample consisted of peripheral blood, taken from a patient treated with radiotherapy plus ipilimumab. These TCRs come from a human donor with non-small cell lung cancer who had stable disease on radiotherapy plus ipilimumab. CDR3s include the opening cysteine and the closing phenylalanine or tryptophan. Each record gives: V gene, J gene, clone size, D gene, CDR3 length, CDR3 DNA, CDR3 protein. The D gene is left open where the match is weak. Part of the rows lack a size; the others show once, few, many or a class for expanded clones.

TRBV7-9,TRBJ1-4,once,-,14,TGTGCCAGCAGCTTAGTGAGCGGCTCCGAAAAACTGTTTTTT,CASSLVSGSEKLFF
TRBV5-1,TRBJ2-1,-,-,15,TGCGCCAGCCCTCTTCCGATCGACTCCCACAATGAGCAGTTCTTC,CASPLPIDSHNEQFF
TRBV29-1,TRBJ1-2,few,-,12,TGCAGCGTTGAAGTCAATGCTGACGGCTACACCTTC,CSVEVNADGYTF
TRBV4-1,TRBJ1-2,-,TRBD1,17,TGCGCCAGCAGTCCGGACAGGACGGTTGAGCGAACCTATGGCTACACCTTC,CASSPDRTVERTYGYTF
TRBV9,TRBJ2-3,once,TRBD2,14,TGTGCCAGCAGCGCAGAAGCACTAGCGGGTACGCAGTATTTT,CASSAEALAGTQYF
TRBV5-1,TRBJ1-6,-,-,17,TGCGCCAGCAGCTTGGGGGGCAGGGGTGGAAGTAATTCACCCCTCCACTTT,CASSLGGRGGSNSPLHF
TRBV5-4,TRBJ2-1,once,TRBD1,13,TGTGCCAGTACCGGGACAGCATACAATGAGCAGTTCTTC,CASTGTAYNEQFF
TRBV7-3,TRBJ2-3,-,TRBD2,16,TGTGCCAGCAGCCCCACCGGGGGGGCCGGCACAGATACGCAGTATTTT,CASSPTGGAGTDTQYF
TRBV5-4,TRBJ2-7,-,TRBD2,14,TGTGCCAGCAGCGGGGGACTAGCGGGAGGCGAGCAGTACTTC,CASSGGLAGGEQYF
TRBV29-1,TRBJ2-1,-,-,12,TGCAGCGTCGCAACAGGACCGAATGAGCAGTTCTTC,CSVATGPNEQFF
TRBV7-3,TRBJ2-5,-,-,13,TGTGCCAGCAGCTTAGGGCAGCAAGAGACCCAGTACTTC,CASSLGQQETQYF
TRBV5-4,TRBJ2-3,-,-,13,TGTGCCAGCAGCTTGACTGGTCGAGATACGCAGTATTTT,CASSLTGRDTQYF
TRBV6-1,TRBJ1-2,-,-,14,TGTGCCAGCATCCCCGGCAATTCCGACTATGGCTACACCTTC,CASIPGNSDYGYTF
TRBV19,TRBJ1-3,once,-,14,TGTGCCAGTAGAAACACTGGCTCTGGAAACACCATATATTTT,CASRNTGSGNTIYF
TRBV9,TRBJ2-1,-,-,14,TGTGCCAGCAGCGTATCGTCGCCGACGGGTGAGCAGTTCTTC,CASSVSSPTGEQFF
TRBV28,TRBJ1-3,-,-,15,TGTGCCAGCAGTAGGGGACACCCATCTGGAAACACCATATATTTT,CASSRGHPSGNTIYF
TRBV10-3,TRBJ2-7,-,-,13,TGTGCCATCCGAGCACAGACCCCCTTGGAGCAGTACTTC,CAIRAQTPLEQYF
TRBV28,TRBJ1-2,-,-,11,TGTGCCAGTGGAGGGAACCCTGGCTACACCTTC,CASGGNPGYTF
TRBV27,TRBJ1-4,-,-,14,TGTGCCAGCAGTTTATCGCGGGCCGGTGAAAAACTGTTTTTT,CASSLSRAGEKLFF
TRBV28,TRBJ2-7,-,-,14,TGTGCCAGCAGTTTAAGCGGGCACCCCCACGAGCAGTACTTC,CASSLSGHPHEQYF
TRBV19,TRBJ2-6,-,-,13,TGTGCCAGCCAGGGGTACGGGGCCAACGTCCTGACTTTC,CASQGYGANVLTF
TRBV5-4,TRBJ2-1,-,TRBD1,15,TGTGCCAGCAGCTCCGGACAGGGCTGGTCAAATGAGCAGTTCTTC,CASSSGQGWSNEQFF
TRBV5-1,TRBJ2-7,-,-,15,TGCGCCAGCAGCCCAGGGGACTCGATCTCCTACGAGCAGTACTTC,CASSPGDSISYEQYF
TRBV5-4,TRBJ1-5,-,-,16,TGTGCCCGCAGCACGGGGGGGGGTATGGGCAATCAGCCCCAGCATTTT,CARSTGGGMGNQPQHF
TRBV6-5,TRBJ2-7,-,-,14,TGTGCCAGCAGTCCAACAGGGTCATCCTACGAGCAGTACTTC,CASSPTGSSYEQYF
TRBV18,TRBJ2-1,-,-,13,TGTGCCAGCTCACTTGACTACTACAATGAGCAGTTCTTC,CASSLDYYNEQFF
TRBV5-4,TRBJ2-2,-,-,14,TGTGCCAGTAACATCGGGGGACGCACCGGGGAGCTGTTTTTT,CASNIGGRTGELFF
TRBV5-6,TRBJ1-2,-,-,14,TGTGCCAGCAGCTTTCCAGGAGCCTACTATGGCTACACCTTC,CASSFPGAYYGYTF
TRBV30,TRBJ1-6,-,TRBD1,14,TGTGCCTGGATGAACGGACAGGAAAATTCACCCCTCCACTTT,CAWMNGQENSPLHF
TRBV7-8,TRBJ1-1,-,-,13,TGTGCCAGCAGCTTAGCGAGGCAGGGGGAAGCTTTCTTT,CASSLARQGEAFF
TRBV28,TRBJ1-2,-,-,14,TGTGCCAGCATCAAACCTCCAGGGGCAGGGGGCTACACCTTC,CASIKPPGAGGYTF
TRBV4-2,TRBJ2-7,-,TRBD2,15,TGTGCCAGCAGCCTAGCGGGAGGGGGGCCCTACGAGCAGTACTTC,CASSLAGGGPYEQYF
TRBV29-1,TRBJ2-3,-,-,12,TGCAGCTTCCGACAGAGCACAGATACGCAGTATTTT,CSFRQSTDTQYF
TRBV5-1,TRBJ2-7,-,TRBD1,17,TGCGCCAGCAGCTTGGAGGTGACAGGGGTTAGCTTCGACGAGCAGTACTTC,CASSLEVTGVSFDEQYF
TRBV29-1,TRBJ2-7,-,-,13,TGCAGCGTCGAAACAGGATCTTCCTACGAGCAGTACTTC,CSVETGSSYEQYF
TRBV11-3,TRBJ2-2,-,TRBD2,15,TGTGCCAGCAGTCGCGGGGGAACGAACACCGGGGAGCTGTTTTTT,CASSRGGTNTGELFF
TRBV6-5,TRBJ2-3,-,TRBD2,13,TGTGCCAGCAGCTCGACCGGGGGGAATACGCAGTATTTT,CASSSTGGNTQYF
TRBV19,TRBJ2-7,few,-,13,TGTGCCAGTAGTCATCCAGGACCCTACGAGCAGTACTTC,CASSHPGPYEQYF
TRBV11-2,TRBJ2-3,-,-,16,TGTGCCAGCAGCATGATCCCAAACCTAGGTTCAGATACGCAGTATTTT,CASSMIPNLGSDTQYF